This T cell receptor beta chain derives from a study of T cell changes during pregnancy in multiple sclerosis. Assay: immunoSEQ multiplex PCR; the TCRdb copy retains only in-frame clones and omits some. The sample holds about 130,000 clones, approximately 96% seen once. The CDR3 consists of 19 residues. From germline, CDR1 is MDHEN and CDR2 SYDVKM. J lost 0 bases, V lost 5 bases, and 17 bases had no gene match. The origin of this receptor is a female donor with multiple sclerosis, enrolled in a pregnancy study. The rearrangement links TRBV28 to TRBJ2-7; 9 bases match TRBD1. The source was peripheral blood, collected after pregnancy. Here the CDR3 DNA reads TGTGCCAGCAGTCCCCGTAGGACAGGGGACCCCCTTGGCTCCTACGAGCAGTACTTC. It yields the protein CASSPRRTGDPLGSYEQYF.